This T cell receptor (beta chain) was found in a study of vaccination effects on CD4 cells after COVID-19. Study findings and constraints: Clones that were induced by infection or by vaccine showed marked contraction late after vaccination.

The V end was cut by 4 bases, the J end by 1 base, with 9 bases between. Germline lookup yields CDR1 SGHRS and CDR2 YFSETQ. The CDR3 runs to 14 residues. To note about this clone: Its specificity is unknown.

Sequencing was preceded by expansion of antigen-specific CD4+ T cells with viral peptide pools in the ViraFEST assay. Investigators separated out CD4+ T cells once 10 days of culture had passed. Participants got two doses of BNT162b2 or mRNA-1273 vaccine. Cultures got half-medium changes with IL-2 on days 3 and 7. Some clones are missing from TCRdb's copy, which holds only in-frame ones; the method was immunoSEQ multiplex PCR. This table has about 46,000 clones, about four fifths appearing once. The genes are TRBV5-1 and TRBJ2-1, with D perhaps matching TRBD2 (6 bases). Sequenced material: CD4+ T cells from PBMCs cultured with HCoV-OC43 spike peptides, taken after COVID-19 vaccination. Subset specified: HCoV-OC43 spike overlapping peptide pool stimulation. The TCR sequence derives from a human donor who received a COVID-19 vaccine. This chain's CDR3 is CASSRDSSYNEQFF. The DNA for the CDR3 is TGCGCCAGCAGCCGGGACTCTTCCTACAATGAGCAGTTCTTC.